This T cell receptor beta chain was observed in a study of radiotherapy plus CTLA-4 blockade in lung cancer. Study background: Objective responses occurred in roughly 20% of patients; approximately 33% had disease control. Study results and limitations: Reported findings show early blood T cell clone dynamics, with interferon-beta, best predicted response. Some TCR clones had been derived from tumors. These clones expanded in peripheral blood after radiotherapy plus ipilimumab.

Germline CDR1 reads MNHNS; CDR2 reads SASEGT. The CDR3 consists of 13 residues. Worth noting for this clone: The antigen is not known. A much larger clone differs from this one at a single base, so this may be a read error.

Receiving focal radiation plus CTLA-4 blockade with ipilimumab were patients who had chemo-refractory metastatic non-small-cell lung cancer. The assay was immunoSEQ multiplex PCR, and TCRdb's table has in-frame clones only and misses some. The sample has 70,000 to 90,000 clones; around 87% are singletons. The TCR originated in a human donor with non-small cell lung cancer who had stable disease on radiotherapy plus ipilimumab. The sequenced sample was peripheral blood, obtained from a patient treated with radiotherapy plus ipilimumab. This chain links TRBV6-1 with TRBJ1-2; no definite D call. The CDR3 loop reads CASRQTEGYGCTF. CDR3 DNA sequence: TGTGCCAGCAGACAGACGGAAGGCTATGGCTGCACCTTC.